This T cell receptor (beta chain) was sequenced in a study of blood T cell repertoires in COVID-19. Overall study context: Italy, Spain and the United States were the sources of the convalescent and acute COVID-19 samples. T cells, B-cell-depleted T cells, or PBMCs provided the cDNA or gDNA that served as material.

The germline gives CDR1 MNHEY, CDR2 SVGAGI. CDR3 length: 14 residues. V gave up 2 bases and J gave up 7 bases, with 14 bases separating them. Authors' processing steps: From reference gene primer amplification, estimates of nucleated cell counts were derived. Profiling relied on immunoSEQ multiplex PCR, and the TCRdb table lists in-frame clones only, not all of them. The D gene and trimming were derived from the DNA, and the V and J assignments and clone size from that table. The repertoire has about 300,000 clones, 80% to 90% of them found once; the top ten carry around 10%. What was sequenced was peripheral blood. This clonotype was obtained from a woman between 50 and 59 years old who had recovered from COVID-19. V is TRBV6-5 and J is TRBJ1-1; possible D gene TRBD1, 5 bases. Written as DNA, the CDR3 is TGTGCCAGCAGTTACCGGGGGAGGGACGGTGAAGCTTTCTTT. Its protein product is CASSYRGRDGEAFF.